A selection of T cell receptor beta chains follows, all from one sample in a study of monozygotic twins with inflammatory bowel disease. Using the 5' RACE reads, TCRdb records one entry per CDR3 protein without DNA. Its table lists around 210,000 distinct CDR3 sequences. Sequenced input: blood. The receptors originated from a human donor with ulcerative colitis or Crohn's disease, or a healthy co-twin of an affected twin (not recorded which). Each CDR3 is given with its conserved first and last residue. The order of the fields is CDR3 protein, clone size, V gene, J gene. Only some rows state a clone size, as once, few, many or a class for expanded clones.

CDR3aa: CASSPADSSTDTQYF
abundance: -
v_gene: TRBV4-2
j_gene: TRBJ2-3

CDR3aa: CASSTPQGAHEQYF
abundance: -
v_gene: TRBV28
j_gene: TRBJ2-7

CDR3aa: CASSYATRGFPFF
abundance: -
v_gene: TRBV6-5
j_gene: TRBJ2-1

CDR3aa: CASTLGTNTEAFF
abundance: -
v_gene: TRBV7-9
j_gene: TRBJ1-1

CDR3aa: CASSQDKGTIPEKLFF
abundance: -
v_gene: TRBV4-2
j_gene: TRBJ1-4

CDR3aa: CASSREAGGYNEQFF
abundance: -
v_gene: TRBV5-1
j_gene: TRBJ2-1

CDR3aa: CASSSGQPREETQYF
abundance: -
v_gene: TRBV5-1
j_gene: TRBJ2-5

CDR3aa: CASSLRQAYATNEKLFF
abundance: -
v_gene: TRBV7-2
j_gene: TRBJ1-4

CDR3aa: CASSSMQGHSSYEQYF
abundance: -
v_gene: TRBV7-9
j_gene: TRBJ2-7

CDR3aa: CATSREGRNEKLFF
abundance: -
v_gene: TRBV15
j_gene: TRBJ1-4

CDR3aa: CASSNVESDTQYF
abundance: -
v_gene: TRBV27
j_gene: TRBJ2-3

CDR3aa: CASSPFLGETSNQPQHF
abundance: -
v_gene: TRBV6-5
j_gene: TRBJ1-5

CDR3aa: CASSPPTAPDTQYF
abundance: -
v_gene: TRBV12-3/TRBV12-4
j_gene: TRBJ2-3

CDR3aa: CASSSGTAKNIQYF
abundance: -
v_gene: TRBV5-5
j_gene: TRBJ2-4

CDR3aa: CAISDGWDRGQHEQYF
abundance: -
v_gene: TRBV10-3
j_gene: TRBJ2-7

CDR3aa: CASSEGLAGGIGTYEQYF
abundance: medium-sized
v_gene: TRBV2
j_gene: TRBJ2-7

CDR3aa: CASSQRQGATNEKLFF
abundance: -
v_gene: TRBV7-2
j_gene: TRBJ1-4

CDR3aa: CSANGPAGNEQFF
abundance: -
v_gene: TRBV20-1
j_gene: TRBJ2-1

CDR3aa: CASSHDRGNQPQHF
abundance: -
v_gene: TRBV18
j_gene: TRBJ1-5

CDR3aa: CASSLVSGPYNEQFF
abundance: -
v_gene: TRBV5-4
j_gene: TRBJ2-1

CDR3aa: CASSPPRRQNTEAFF
abundance: -
v_gene: TRBV18
j_gene: TRBJ1-1

CDR3aa: CASSQDRVNEQFF
abundance: -
v_gene: TRBV4-3
j_gene: TRBJ2-1

CDR3aa: CAISESGASGSFVNEQFF
abundance: -
v_gene: TRBV10-3
j_gene: TRBJ2-1

CDR3aa: CASSLEVARSYEQYF
abundance: -
v_gene: TRBV5-1
j_gene: TRBJ2-7

CDR3aa: CASSDGTDTQYF
abundance: -
v_gene: TRBV6-4
j_gene: TRBJ2-3

CDR3aa: CASSSGLSTDTQYF
abundance: -
v_gene: TRBV27
j_gene: TRBJ2-3

CDR3aa: CASSQDQGHGTEAFF
abundance: -
v_gene: TRBV4-3
j_gene: TRBJ1-1

CDR3aa: CASNEGGRQETQYF
abundance: -
v_gene: TRBV5-6
j_gene: TRBJ2-5

CDR3aa: CATSRDGPGGPQITQYF
abundance: -
v_gene: TRBV15
j_gene: TRBJ2-3

CDR3aa: CASSFGDRYNEQFF
abundance: -
v_gene: TRBV5-4
j_gene: TRBJ2-1

CDR3aa: CASSPGPSDQPQHF
abundance: -
v_gene: TRBV5-1
j_gene: TRBJ1-5

CDR3aa: CASSITTGGQNIQYF
abundance: -
v_gene: TRBV7-9
j_gene: TRBJ2-4

CDR3aa: CASSLSLDTEAFF
abundance: -
v_gene: TRBV27
j_gene: TRBJ1-1

CDR3aa: CASSSEGRPNQPQHF
abundance: -
v_gene: TRBV6-1
j_gene: TRBJ1-5

CDR3aa: CASSLWGGSGDEQYF
abundance: -
v_gene: TRBV12-3/TRBV12-4
j_gene: TRBJ2-7

CDR3aa: CASSYLLPGGEVNTEAFF
abundance: -
v_gene: TRBV6-5
j_gene: TRBJ1-1

CDR3aa: CASSRWEQIGELFF
abundance: -
v_gene: TRBV5-6
j_gene: TRBJ2-2

CDR3aa: CASSPQRDMNTEAFF
abundance: -
v_gene: TRBV18
j_gene: TRBJ1-1

CDR3aa: CSARVTSGPTYEQYF
abundance: -
v_gene: TRBV20-1
j_gene: TRBJ2-7

CDR3aa: CASSLLISREHLKDGANVLTF
abundance: -
v_gene: TRBV13
j_gene: TRBJ2-6

CDR3aa: CASSPTRDRRETQYF
abundance: -
v_gene: TRBV12-3/TRBV12-4
j_gene: TRBJ2-5

CDR3aa: CASSYSSSFNYGYTF
abundance: -
v_gene: TRBV6-5
j_gene: TRBJ1-2